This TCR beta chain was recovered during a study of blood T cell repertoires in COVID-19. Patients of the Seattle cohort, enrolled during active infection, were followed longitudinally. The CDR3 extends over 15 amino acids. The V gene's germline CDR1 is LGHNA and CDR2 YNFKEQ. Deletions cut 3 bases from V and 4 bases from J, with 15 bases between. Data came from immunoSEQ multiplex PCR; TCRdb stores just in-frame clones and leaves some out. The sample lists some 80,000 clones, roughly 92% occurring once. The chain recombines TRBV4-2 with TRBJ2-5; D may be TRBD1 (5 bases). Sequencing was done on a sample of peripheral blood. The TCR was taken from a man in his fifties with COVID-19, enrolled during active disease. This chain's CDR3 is CASSQRQSISETQYF. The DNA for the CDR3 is TGTGCCAGCAGCCAGAGACAGTCCATCTCAGAGACCCAGTACTTC.